These 19 T cell receptor beta chains share one sample of origin, sequenced in a study of CD8+CD57+ T cells in acquired aplastic anemia. The patients chosen for sequencing had shown expansion of CD8+CD57+ cells (detected by flow cytometry). Genomic DNA was employed as the template in profiling TCR beta VDJ and CDR3. TCRdb recomputed calls from the reads with MiXCR, one row per CDR3 protein. The sample shows just over 200,000 distinct CDR3 sequences, more than 55% of them seen only once. Material: sorted CD4+, CD8+, or CD8+CD57+ T cells (not recorded which) from PBMCs. The receptor set was obtained from a human donor with aplastic anemia.

The chain couples TRBV9 to TRBJ2-3; 8 nucleotides align to TRBD2. Trimming at V came to 4 bases and at J to 3 bases, leaving 7 bases not matched to a gene. CDR3 size: 15 residues. The V gene's germline CDR1 is SGDLS and CDR2 YYNGEE. CDR3: CASSQGLARTDTQYF. The CDR3 bases are TGTGCCAGCAGCCAAGGACTAGCCAGGACAGATACGCAGTATTTT.

This clonotype was seen a handful of times. The V gene is TRBV2, the J gene TRBJ1-5, with TRBD1 as a possible D gene (6 bases). The CDR3 totals 14 residues. Trimming stripped 6 bases from V and 4 bases from J, with 13 bases between. CDR1 and CDR2 (germline): SNHLY, FYNNEI. The CDR3 sequence: CASSVQGGNQPQHF. Here the CDR3 DNA reads TGTGCCAGCAGCGTACAGGGCGGTAATCAGCCCCAGCATTTT.

To note about this clonotype: The CDR3 ends on some other residue instead of the conserved phenylalanine or tryptophan, so this is likely a read error. The chain recombines TRBV6-5 with TRBJ1-1, with a tentative D call TRBD1 (5 bases). The CDR3 covers 13 residues. Trimming shortened V by 0 bases and J by 7 bases, and 9 bases separated the two germline ends. The germline V gene has CDR1 MNHEY and CDR2 SVGAGI. CDR3 loop: CASSYSGRLEAFL. CDR3 sequence (DNA): TGTGCCAGCAGTTACTCGGGACGACTTGAAGCTTTCTTA.

J is TRBJ1-1 and V is TRBV2; TRBD1 might be the D (6 bases). V lost 6 bases and J 3 bases, leaving 20 bases between the germline ends. The CDR3 loop spans 16 amino acids. CDR1 and CDR2 (germline): SNHLY, FYNNEI. DNA for the CDR3: TGTGCCAGCAGGGTCCCTGGAACAGGGAAGGACACTGAAGCTTTCTTT. It specifies CASRVPGTGKDTEAFF.

CDR3 nucleotides: TGTGCCAGCAGGGGACTAGCGGGGGGGGACTCTGGGGCCAACGTCCTGACTTTC. Protein sequence: CASRGLAGGDSGANVLTF. The rearrangement links TRBV3-1 to TRBJ2-6; 16 bases fit TRBD2. Germline V gives CDR1 LGHDT, CDR2 YNNKEL (reference sequence). J gave up 0 bases and V 6 bases, and 2 bases lay outside the gene matches. CDR3 length: 18 amino acids.

The table lists this clonotype with a count of one. The chain employs TRBV20-1 and TRBJ2-7; 13 positions agree with TRBD2. J lost 3 bases, V lost 3 bases, and 14 bases had no gene match. The CDR3 contains 18 residues. Germline values: CDR1 DFQATT, CDR2 SNEGSKA (reference sequence). This chain's CDR3 is CSARSQAVGTSGNYEQYF. Written as DNA, the CDR3 is TGCAGTGCTAGGAGTCAGGCTGTTGGGACTAGCGGGAACTACGAGCAGTACTTC.

The chain couples TRBV2 to TRBJ2-7; 8 bases align to TRBD1. V lost 2 bases, J lost 4 bases, and 4 bases stayed unmatched. CDR1 and CDR2 from the germline V gene are SNHLY and FYNNEI. This CDR3 has 14 amino acids. The DNA for the CDR3 is TGTGCCAGCAGTGAACTCGGACAGGGTTACGAGCAGTACTTC. This gives the protein CASSELGQGYEQYF. Looking up the rest from reference TRBV2 and TRBJ2-7 gives the full variable domain: EPEVTQTPSHQVTQMGQEVILRCVPISNHLYFYWYRQILGQKVEFLVSFYNNEISEKSEIFDDQFSVERPDGSNFTLKIRSTKLEDSAMYFCASSELGQGYEQYFGPGTRLTVT.

This clonotype appeared a few times. This rearrangement joins TRBV15 to TRBJ1-2, with TRBD1 as a possible D gene (5 bases). The V gene's germline CDR1 is LNHNV and CDR2 YYDKDF (reference sequence). V was cut by 5 bases and J by 3 bases, with 10 bases left in between. The CDR3 has 13 residues. The CDR3: CATSRGQDYGYTF. In DNA, the CDR3 is TGTGCCACCAGCCGAGGACAAGACTATGGCTACACCTTC.

The chain has TRBV15 and TRBJ1-1; TRBD1 agrees at 10 bases. CDR3 length: 18 residues. Germline CDR1 and CDR2: LNHNV and YYDKDF (reference sequence). V shed 3 bases and J 11 bases; nucleotides not matched to a gene: 21. The CDR3 region is CATSSRRDRGFTSPGAFF. The CDR3 DNA is TGTGCCACCAGCAGCCGCCGGGACAGGGGTTTTACCTCTCCTGGGGCTTTCTTT.

Ten or more counts support this clonotype. The chain uses TRBV7-6 and TRBJ2-7; 7 bases are shared with TRBD2. J lost 1 base, V lost 1 base, and 4 bases had no gene match. Germline CDR1 is SGHVS and CDR2 is FNYEAQ. The CDR3 is made up of 15 amino acids. In DNA, the CDR3 is TGTGCCAGCAGCTTAGGAGCGGGGAAATCCTACGAGCAGTACTTC. It specifies CASSLGAGKSYEQYF.

About this clonotype itself: Its ends do not fully match the called genes, so a read error is possible. The chain has TRBV9 and TRBJ1-6; D unresolved. The CDR3 totals 17 residues. Germline lookup yields CDR1 SGDLS and CDR2 YYNGEE. CDR3 in DNA: TGCGCCAGCAGCCCCCTTCGCGGGAGCTCCTATAATTCACCCCTCCACTTT. It codes for CASSPLRGSSYNSPLHF.

This clonotype showed up just once. V gene TRBV7-9 combines with J gene TRBJ2-2; D is tentatively TRBD1 or TRBD2 (6 bases each). V lost 7 bases and J lost 6, with 12 bases in between. The CDR3 loop spans 13 amino acids. CDR1 is SEHNR and CDR2 is FQNEAQ in the germline V gene (reference sequence). CDR3 sequence reads: CASTYRGAGELFF. CDR3 nucleotides: TGTGCCAGCACTTATAGGGGGGCCGGGGAGCTGTTTTTT.

The gene calls are TRBV7-3 and TRBJ2-1, with 12 bases matching TRBD2. The germline CDR1 and CDR2 sequences are SGHTA and FQGTGA. The CDR3 extends over 19 amino acids. V trimming: 1 base; J trimming: 9 bases; junction bases outside the gene matches: 16. CDR3 sequence reads: CASSLKPILAGGHECEQFF. The DNA for the CDR3 is TGTGCCAGCAGCTTAAAACCCATCCTAGCGGGGGGGCACGAATGTGAGCAGTTCTTC.

This clonotype was detected only a few times. This chain uses TRBV10-3 with TRBJ2-7, with D possibly matching TRBD1 (7 bases). V lost 4 bases, J lost 3 bases, and 10 bases lay in between. The V gene's germline CDR1 is ENHRY and CDR2 SYGVKD. The CDR3 length is 13 residues. The CDR3 loop reads CAISVQGGYEQYF. CDR3 sequence (DNA): TGTGCCATCAGTGTCCAGGGGGGCTACGAGCAGTACTTC.

The J gene is TRBJ1-6, the V gene TRBV15; 7 positions agree with TRBD1. This CDR3 is 15 amino acids long. The germline gives CDR1 LNHNV, CDR2 YYDKDF (reference sequence). J was trimmed by 6 bases and V by 0 bases; bases with no gene match: 2. The DNA for the CDR3 is TGTGCCACCAGCAGAGATAGGGGGCTTAATTCACCCCTCCACTTT. This encodes CATSRDRGLNSPLHF.

J is TRBJ1-4 and V is TRBV2; D remains unclear. CDR3 length: 14 amino acids. Trimming removed 0 bases from V and 5 bases from J, with 7 bases in between. Germline CDR1 reads SNHLY; CDR2 reads FYNNEI. The CDR3 loop reads CASSEALANEKLFF. Written as DNA, the CDR3 is TGTGCCAGCAGTGAAGCGCTTGCGAATGAAAAACTGTTTTTT.

Concerning this clonotype itself: The conserved phenylalanine or tryptophan normally closing the CDR3 is absent here, so this likely arose from a read error. The CDR3 is CASRPGGAYTEAFL. The CDR3 DNA is TGTGCCAGTAGGCCAGGGGGGGCTTACACTGAAGCTTTCCTT. The rearrangement uses TRBV19 and TRBJ1-1; 7 bases agree with TRBD1. V shed 6 bases and J 3 bases; nucleotides not matched to a gene: 7. CDR3 size: 14 residues. Germline values: CDR1 LNHDA, CDR2 SQIVND (reference sequence).

This clonotype was seen a few times. The chain joins TRBV7-6 to TRBJ2-1; D possibly corresponds to TRBD1 (6 bases). The CDR3 sequence is 15 residues long. The V and J ends lost 3 bases and 6 bases respectively, with 15 bases between them. Germline V CDR1 and CDR2: SGHVS, FNYEAQ. The CDR3 loop reads CASSLGTGTLNEQFF. Here the CDR3 DNA reads TGTGCCAGCAGCTTGGGAACAGGGACCCTCAATGAGCAGTTCTTC.

The chain is built from TRBV29-1 and TRBJ1-2; D may be TRBD1 (5 bases). From germline, CDR1 is SQVTM and CDR2 ANQGSEA. The V end was cut by 7 bases, the J end by 4 bases, with 19 bases between. This CDR3 spans 14 amino acids. The CDR3 here is CSANLGSGTYGYTF. CDR3 DNA sequence: TGCAGCGCAAATCTAGGTTCGGGGACCTATGGCTACACCTTC.